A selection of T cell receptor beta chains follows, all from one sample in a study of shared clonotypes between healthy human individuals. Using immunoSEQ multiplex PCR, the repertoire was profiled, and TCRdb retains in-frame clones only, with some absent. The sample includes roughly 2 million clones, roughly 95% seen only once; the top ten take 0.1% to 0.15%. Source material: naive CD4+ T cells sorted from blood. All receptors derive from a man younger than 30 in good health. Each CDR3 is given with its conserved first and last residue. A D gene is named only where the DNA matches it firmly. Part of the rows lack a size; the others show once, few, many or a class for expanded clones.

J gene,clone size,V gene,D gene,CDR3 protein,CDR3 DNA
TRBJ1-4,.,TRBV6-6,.,CASSYRPGSEKLFF,TGTGCCAGCAGTTATCGACCGGGAAGTGAAAAACTGTTTTTT
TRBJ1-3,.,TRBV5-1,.,CASSLWGPGNTIYF,TGCGCCAGCAGCTTGTGGGGGCCTGGAAACACCATATATTTT
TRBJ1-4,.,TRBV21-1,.,CASRENGTGSEKLFF,TGTGCCAGCAGAGAAAATGGGACAGGGTCTGAAAAACTGTTTTTT
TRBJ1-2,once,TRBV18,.,CASSPSLGGYTF,TGTGCCAGCTCACCAAGCCTGGGGGGCTACACCTTC
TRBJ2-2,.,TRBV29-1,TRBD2,CSVRGAGELFF,TGCAGCGTTCGGGGGGCCGGGGAGCTGTTTTTT
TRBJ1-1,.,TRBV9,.,CASSPFPGQLNTEAFF,TGTGCCAGCAGCCCATTTCCTGGTCAGCTGAACACTGAAGCTTTCTTT
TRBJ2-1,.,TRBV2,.,CASRVPGRNNEQFF,TGTGCCAGCAGAGTCCCGGGACGGAACAATGAGCAGTTCTTC
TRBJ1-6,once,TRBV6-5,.,CASSGGGLNSPLHF,TGTGCCAGCAGTGGGGGGGGACTTAATTCACCCCTCCACTTT
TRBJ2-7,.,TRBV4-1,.,CASSSPGRSYEQYF,TGCGCCAGCAGCTCACCGGGACGGAGCTACGAGCAGTACTTC
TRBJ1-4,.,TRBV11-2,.,CASSLKTATNEKLFF,TGTGCCAGCAGCTTGAAGACTGCAACTAATGAAAAACTGTTTTTT